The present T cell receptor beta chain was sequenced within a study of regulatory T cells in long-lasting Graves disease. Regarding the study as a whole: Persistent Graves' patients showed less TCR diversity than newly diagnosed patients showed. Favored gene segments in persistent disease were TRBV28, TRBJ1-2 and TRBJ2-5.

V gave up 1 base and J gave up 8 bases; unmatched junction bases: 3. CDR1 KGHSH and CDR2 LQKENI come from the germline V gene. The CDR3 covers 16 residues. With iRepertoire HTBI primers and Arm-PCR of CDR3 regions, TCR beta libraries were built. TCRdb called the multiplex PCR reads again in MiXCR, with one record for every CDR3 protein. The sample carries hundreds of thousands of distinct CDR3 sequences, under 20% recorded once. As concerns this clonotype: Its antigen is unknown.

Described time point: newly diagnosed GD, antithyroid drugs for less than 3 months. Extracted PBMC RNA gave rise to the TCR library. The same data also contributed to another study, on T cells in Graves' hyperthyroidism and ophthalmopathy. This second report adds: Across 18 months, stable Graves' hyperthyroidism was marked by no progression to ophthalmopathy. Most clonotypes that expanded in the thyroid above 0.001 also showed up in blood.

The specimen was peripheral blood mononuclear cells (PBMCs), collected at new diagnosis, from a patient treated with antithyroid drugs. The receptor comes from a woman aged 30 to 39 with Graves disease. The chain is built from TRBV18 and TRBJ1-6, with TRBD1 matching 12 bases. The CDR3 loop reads CASSPLGTGGDSPLHF. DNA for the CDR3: TGTGCCAGCTCACCACTCGGGACAGGGGGCGATTCACCCCTCCACTTT.